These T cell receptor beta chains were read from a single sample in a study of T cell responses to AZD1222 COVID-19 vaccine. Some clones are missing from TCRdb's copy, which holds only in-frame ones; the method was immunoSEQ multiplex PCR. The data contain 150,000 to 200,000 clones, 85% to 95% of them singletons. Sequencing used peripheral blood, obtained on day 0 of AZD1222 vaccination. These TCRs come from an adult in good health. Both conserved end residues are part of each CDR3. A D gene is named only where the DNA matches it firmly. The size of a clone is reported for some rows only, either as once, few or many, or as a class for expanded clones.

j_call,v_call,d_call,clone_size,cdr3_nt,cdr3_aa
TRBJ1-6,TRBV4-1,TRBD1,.,TGCGCCAGCAGCCAAGTAAAGGGGGCTAATTCACCCCTCCACTTT,CASSQVKGANSPLHF
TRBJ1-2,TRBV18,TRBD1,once,TGTGCCAGCTCACCAGACCGGACAGGGACCGGTGGCTACACCTTC,CASSPDRTGTGGYTF
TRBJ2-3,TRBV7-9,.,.,TGTGCCAGCAGCTTTGCCTTGGGGCCAACAGATACGCAGTATTTT,CASSFALGPTDTQYF
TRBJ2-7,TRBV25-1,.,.,TGTGCCAGCAGTGCAACCGGGACACTCTCCTACGAGCAGTACTTC,CASSATGTLSYEQYF
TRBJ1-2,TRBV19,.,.,TGTGCCAGTAGTATGGTGACAGTTCCTAACTATGGCTACACCTTC,CASSMVTVPNYGYTF
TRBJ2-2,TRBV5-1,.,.,TGCGCCAGCAGCGCGGACGCCGGCGGCTACACCGGGGAGCTGTTTTTT,CASSADAGGYTGELFF
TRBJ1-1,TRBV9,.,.,TGTGCCAGCAGCGTAGCAGGGAGCACTGAAGCTTTCTTT,CASSVAGSTEAFF
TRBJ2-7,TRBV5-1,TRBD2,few,TGCGCCAGCAGCTGGGGAACTAGCGGGGCCTACGAGCAGTACTTC,CASSWGTSGAYEQYF
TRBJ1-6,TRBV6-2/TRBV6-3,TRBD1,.,TGTGCCAGCAGCCCGCACAGGGGGCAAAGAAATTCACCCCTCCACTTT,CASSPHRGQRNSPLHF
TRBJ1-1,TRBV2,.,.,TGTGCCAGCAGTACACAGGGAAACACTGAAGCTTTCTTT,CASSTQGNTEAFF
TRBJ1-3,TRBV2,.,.,TGTGCCAGCATGGGCGGACACTCTGGAAACACCATATATTTT,CASMGGHSGNTIYF
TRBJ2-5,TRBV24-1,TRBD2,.,TGTGCCACCAGTGATTTAGCGGGGGGCCCCGAGACCCAGTACTTC,CATSDLAGGPETQYF
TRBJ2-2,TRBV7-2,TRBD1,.,TGTGCCAGCAGAATAAGACAGGGGAGCACCGGGGAGCTGTTTTTT,CASRIRQGSTGELFF
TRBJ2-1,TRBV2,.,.,TGTGCCAGCAGTGTACGTTCGGGCAATGAGCAGTTCTTC,CASSVRSGNEQFF
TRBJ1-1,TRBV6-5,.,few,TGTGCCAGCACCGCGGCCCAGAACACTGAAGCTTTCTTT,CASTAAQNTEAFF
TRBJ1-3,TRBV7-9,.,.,TGTGCCAGCAGCTCACCCGGGCAGGCTTACAGAAACACCATATATTTT,CASSSPGQAYRNTIYF
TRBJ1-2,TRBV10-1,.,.,TGCGCCAGCAGTGAAGCAACAGGAGGTATTGTAGGCTATGGCTACACCTTC,CASSEATGGIVGYGYTF
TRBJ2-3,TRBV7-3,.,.,TGTGCCAGCAGCTTAAGCTCCCTTCAGGCAGATACGCAGTATTTT,CASSLSSLQADTQYF
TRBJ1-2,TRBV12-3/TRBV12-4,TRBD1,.,TGTGCCAGCAGTTTGGACAGGGGGAGTGGCTACACCTTC,CASSLDRGSGYTF
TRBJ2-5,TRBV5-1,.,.,TGCGCCAGCAGCCCCGGGGGGACCCAGTACTTC,CASSPGGTQYF
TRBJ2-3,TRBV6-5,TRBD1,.,TGTGCCAGCAAACTCTTACAGGGGGTTACAGATACGCAGTATTTT,CASKLLQGVTDTQYF
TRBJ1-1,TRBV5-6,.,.,TGTGCCAGCAGCTCCCACGGTACAGGCTATGAAGCTTTCTTT,CASSSHGTGYEAFF
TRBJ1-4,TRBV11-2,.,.,TGTGCCAGCAGCTTAGGCAGGCTTAAAACTAATGAAAAACTGTTTTTT,CASSLGRLKTNEKLFF
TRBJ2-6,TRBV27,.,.,TGTGCCAGCACCATTAGCTCTGGGGCCAACGTCCTGACTTTC,CASTISSGANVLTF
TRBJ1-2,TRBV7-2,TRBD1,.,TGTGCCAGCAGCCCGGGACAGGGGAACTATGGCTACACCTTC,CASSPGQGNYGYTF
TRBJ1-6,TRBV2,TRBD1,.,TGTGCCAGCAGAGGGACAGTGGATATTAGAACTTATAATTCACCCCTCCACTTT,CASRGTVDIRTYNSPLHF
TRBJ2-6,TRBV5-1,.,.,TGCGCCAGCAGCTTGTCAGAGAGCTCTGGGGCCAACGTCCTGACTTTC,CASSLSESSGANVLTF
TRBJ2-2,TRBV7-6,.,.,TGTGCCAGCAGCTCCCCCGGGACACGGACCGGGGAGCTGTTTTTT,CASSSPGTRTGELFF
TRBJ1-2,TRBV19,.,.,TGTGCCAGTAGTCTCTCAGGCTCAGGGGCCTATGGCTACACCTTC,CASSLSGSGAYGYTF
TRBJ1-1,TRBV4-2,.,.,TGTGCCAGCAGCCAAGACTGGGGGCGGTTAGGTGAGACTGAAGCTTTCTTT,CASSQDWGRLGETEAFF
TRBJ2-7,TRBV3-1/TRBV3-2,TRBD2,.,TGTGCCAGCAGCCAAGAAGGCGGGGGGATTGACGAGCAGTACTTC,CASSQEGGGIDEQYF
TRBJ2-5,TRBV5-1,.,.,TGCGCCAGCAGCTTGGACGCGGGCCAAGAGACCCAGTACTTC,CASSLDAGQETQYF
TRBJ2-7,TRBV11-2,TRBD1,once,TGTGCCAGCAGCTTAAGGGACAGGGGGAGACACGAGCAGTACTTC,CASSLRDRGRHEQYF
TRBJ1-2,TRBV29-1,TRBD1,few,TGCAGCGTCGGGGGGGACAGCACCCGCTATGGCTACACCTTC,CSVGGDSTRYGYTF
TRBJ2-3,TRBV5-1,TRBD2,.,TGCGCCAGCAGCCTGACTAGCGGGGGGGCTTCCACAGATACGCAGTATTTT,CASSLTSGGASTDTQYF
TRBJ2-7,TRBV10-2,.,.,TGCGCCAGCAGTGAGGTGGGCGGAAACTACGAGCAGTACTTC,CASSEVGGNYEQYF
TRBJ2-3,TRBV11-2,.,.,TGTGCCAGCGGGGGCCGGACAGATACGCAGTATTTT,CASGGRTDTQYF
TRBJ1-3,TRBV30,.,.,TGTGCCTGGAGTGTAGCAGGCGGAAACACCATATATTTT,CAWSVAGGNTIYF
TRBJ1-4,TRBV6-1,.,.,TGTGCCAGCAGTGAAGGGCGGCCTAATGAAAAACTGTTTTTT,CASSEGRPNEKLFF
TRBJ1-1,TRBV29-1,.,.,TGCAGCGTTCTGGGGGACCTAACAATTAACACTGAAGCTTTCTTT,CSVLGDLTINTEAFF
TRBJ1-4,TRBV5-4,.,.,TGTGCCAGCAGCTTGGGACAGAGAAATGAAAAACTGTTTTTT,CASSLGQRNEKLFF
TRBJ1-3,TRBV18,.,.,TGTGCCAGCTCACCTACCTACAGGGATGGAAACACCATATATTTT,CASSPTYRDGNTIYF
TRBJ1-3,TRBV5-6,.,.,TGTGCCAGCAGCTTCGGGGTGAAAGCTGGAAACACCATATATTTT,CASSFGVKAGNTIYF
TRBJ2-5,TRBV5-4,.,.,TGTGCCAGCCGCGACCGGCGTCAAGAGACCCAGTACTTC,CASRDRRQETQYF
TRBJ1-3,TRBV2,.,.,TGTGCCAGCAGTGAAACAGACGGATCTGGAAACACCATATATTTT,CASSETDGSGNTIYF
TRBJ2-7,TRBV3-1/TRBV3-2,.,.,TGTGCCAGCAGCCCCGAGACCCCCTACGAGCAGTACTTC,CASSPETPYEQYF
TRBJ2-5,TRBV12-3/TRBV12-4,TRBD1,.,TGTGCCAGCAGACAGGGACAGCAAGAGACCCAGTACTTC,CASRQGQQETQYF
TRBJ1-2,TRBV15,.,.,TGTGCCACCAGCAGAGTCCCAGAGTCTAACTATGGCTACACCTTC,CATSRVPESNYGYTF
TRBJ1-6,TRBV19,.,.,TGTGCCAGTAGTATAAAGTTTGGCGGGATCTCCTATAATTCACCCCTCCACTTT,CASSIKFGGISYNSPLHF
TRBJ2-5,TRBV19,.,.,TGTGCCAGTAGTGTCTCTCCAGGGACGGAGACCCAGTACTTC,CASSVSPGTETQYF
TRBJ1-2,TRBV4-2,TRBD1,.,TGTGCCAGCAGCCCTGGGGACAGGACTAACTATGGCTACACCTTC,CASSPGDRTNYGYTF
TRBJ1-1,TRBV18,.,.,TGTGCCAGCTCCTTCGGGGTAATCATGAACACTGAAGCTTTCTTT,CASSFGVIMNTEAFF
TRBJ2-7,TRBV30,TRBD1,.,TGTGCCTGGAGTGGGGATTGGGACAGGGTCTCGAACGAGCAGTACTTC,CAWSGDWDRVSNEQYF
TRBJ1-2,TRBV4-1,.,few,TGCGCCAGCAGCCTTGCGAGGGGTGGCTACACCTTC,CASSLARGGYTF
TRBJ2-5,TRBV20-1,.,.,TGCAGTGCTAAACAGGCCCGGACCCAGTACTTC,CSAKQARTQYF
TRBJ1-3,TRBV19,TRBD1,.,TGTGCCAGTCGTGGGGACAGCTCTGGAAACACCATATATTTT,CASRGDSSGNTIYF
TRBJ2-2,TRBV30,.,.,TGTGCCTGGAGTCAAAACACCGGGGAGCTGTTTTTT,CAWSQNTGELFF